The rows below give T cell receptor beta chains drawn from one sample of a study of blood T cell repertoires in COVID-19. TCRdb keeps only in-frame clones here, not all; method: immunoSEQ multiplex PCR. The table includes 200,000 to 250,000 clones, 75% to 85% detected once. The sample was peripheral blood. Receptors originate from a woman in her sixties or seventies with COVID-19, enrolled during active disease. CDR3s include the opening cysteine and the closing phenylalanine or tryptophan. The order of the fields is D gene, J gene, V gene, clone size, CDR3 DNA, CDR3 protein. D genes are given only for firm matches. Only part of the rows carry a size: once, few, many, or a class if the clone is expanded.

D gene: -; J gene: TRBJ1-1; V gene: TRBV11-2; clone size: -; CDR3 DNA: TGTGCCAGCAGTTACAGGGATAGCACTGAAGCTTTCTTT; CDR3 protein: CASSYRDSTEAFF
D gene: TRBD2; J gene: TRBJ2-5; V gene: TRBV7-2; clone size: -; CDR3 DNA: TGTGCCAGCAGCTTCGGGCTAGCGGGAGGGGGAGAGACCCAGTACTTC; CDR3 protein: CASSFGLAGGGETQYF
D gene: TRBD1; J gene: TRBJ1-1; V gene: TRBV6-2/TRBV6-3; clone size: -; CDR3 DNA: TGTGCCAGCAGTTCCGGGACAGGGCCCACTGAAGCTTTCTTT; CDR3 protein: CASSSGTGPTEAFF
D gene: TRBD2; J gene: TRBJ2-1; V gene: TRBV4-1; clone size: -; CDR3 DNA: TGCGCCAGCAGCCAGAAGCACACTAGCGGGAGTAATGAGCAGTTCTTC; CDR3 protein: CASSQKHTSGSNEQFF
D gene: -; J gene: TRBJ2-3; V gene: TRBV7-2; clone size: -; CDR3 DNA: TGTGCCAGCAGCTTACAGGGAGGAGATACGCAGTATTTT; CDR3 protein: CASSLQGGDTQYF
D gene: -; J gene: TRBJ2-3; V gene: TRBV3-1/TRBV3-2; clone size: -; CDR3 DNA: TGTGCCAGCAGCCATGACAGGACGGGAACAGATACGCAGTATTTT; CDR3 protein: CASSHDRTGTDTQYF
D gene: TRBD2; J gene: TRBJ2-7; V gene: TRBV28; clone size: few; CDR3 DNA: TGTGCCAGCAGTTTATGGGGGCCCATTTTAAGGACTAGCACGTCCTACGAGCAGTACTTC; CDR3 protein: CASSLWGPILRTSTSYEQYF
D gene: -; J gene: TRBJ1-5; V gene: TRBV18; clone size: -; CDR3 DNA: TGTGCCAGCTCCTACGGGCAGGGAGGGAATCAGCCCCAGCATTTT; CDR3 protein: CASSYGQGGNQPQHF
D gene: -; J gene: TRBJ2-7; V gene: TRBV27; clone size: -; CDR3 DNA: TGTGCCAGCAGTTTACACAGGGCTGGCTACGAGCAGTACTTC; CDR3 protein: CASSLHRAGYEQYF
D gene: -; J gene: TRBJ1-6; V gene: TRBV30; clone size: -; CDR3 DNA: TGTGCCTGGACCGGCAGGGGTTTTTATTCACCCCTCCACTTT; CDR3 protein: CAWTGRGFYSPLHF
D gene: -; J gene: TRBJ2-7; V gene: TRBV9; clone size: -; CDR3 DNA: TGTGCCAGCAGCGTAGAGGCAGGGTTGATAAACGAGCAGTACTTC; CDR3 protein: CASSVEAGLINEQYF
D gene: TRBD2; J gene: TRBJ2-7; V gene: TRBV4-3; clone size: once; CDR3 DNA: TGCGCCAGCAGCCGGGAGGTGGCGGGAGGGCCACATGGGAGTTACGAGCAGTACTTC; CDR3 protein: CASSREVAGGPHGSYEQYF
D gene: -; J gene: TRBJ1-6; V gene: TRBV7-2; clone size: -; CDR3 DNA: TGTGCCAGCAGCTTAGCGTACGGAGGAACCGATAATTCACCCCTCCACTTT; CDR3 protein: CASSLAYGGTDNSPLHF
D gene: -; J gene: TRBJ2-4; V gene: TRBV6-6; clone size: -; CDR3 DNA: TGTGCCAGCACCCAGACAGACCTGGCCAAAAACATTCAGTACTTC; CDR3 protein: CASTQTDLAKNIQYF
D gene: -; J gene: TRBJ1-1; V gene: TRBV18; clone size: -; CDR3 DNA: TGTGCCAGCTCAACCGACGAGGGAACTGAAGCTTTCTTT; CDR3 protein: CASSTDEGTEAFF
D gene: TRBD2; J gene: TRBJ2-1; V gene: TRBV5-1; clone size: -; CDR3 DNA: TGCGCCAGCAGGATGGGACTAGCGGGAGGAGTTGAGCAGTTCTTC; CDR3 protein: CASRMGLAGGVEQFF
D gene: -; J gene: TRBJ2-7; V gene: TRBV9; clone size: -; CDR3 DNA: TGTGCCAGCAGCGTAGGCGATAGCAATGCCGAAATCTCCTACGAGCAGTACTTC; CDR3 protein: CASSVGDSNAEISYEQYF
D gene: -; J gene: TRBJ1-5; V gene: TRBV2; clone size: -; CDR3 DNA: TGTGCCAGCACCAGGGGAATCAATCAGCCCCAGCATTTT; CDR3 protein: CASTRGINQPQHF
D gene: -; J gene: TRBJ1-6; V gene: TRBV5-4; clone size: -; CDR3 DNA: TGTGCCAGCAGCCTGGGGAGAGGAGATTCACCCCTCCACTTT; CDR3 protein: CASSLGRGDSPLHF
D gene: -; J gene: TRBJ1-1; V gene: TRBV29-1; clone size: -; CDR3 DNA: TGCAGCGGATCCAGGAGGCCCGGCACTGAAGCTTTCTTT; CDR3 protein: CSGSRRPGTEAFF
D gene: -; J gene: TRBJ1-5; V gene: TRBV28; clone size: once; CDR3 DNA: TGTGCCACCACAAAGGACACTGGCAATCAGCCCCAGCATTTT; CDR3 protein: CATTKDTGNQPQHF
D gene: TRBD2; J gene: TRBJ2-3; V gene: TRBV28; clone size: -; CDR3 DNA: TGTGCCAGCAGTAAGCCGGGACTAGCGGTACGAGATACGCAGTATTTT; CDR3 protein: CASSKPGLAVRDTQYF
D gene: -; J gene: TRBJ1-1; V gene: TRBV27; clone size: -; CDR3 DNA: TGTGCCAGCAGTCTATCCGGGACGGGGGTGAACACTGAAGCTTTCTTT; CDR3 protein: CASSLSGTGVNTEAFF
D gene: -; J gene: TRBJ2-3; V gene: TRBV2; clone size: -; CDR3 DNA: TGTGCCAGCAGACCTACCACGGTCAGCACAGATACGCAGTATTTT; CDR3 protein: CASRPTTVSTDTQYF
D gene: -; J gene: TRBJ1-2; V gene: TRBV24-1; clone size: -; CDR3 DNA: TGTGCCACCAGTGAGCCTACCTGGGCAGCTGGCTACACCTTC; CDR3 protein: CATSEPTWAAGYTF
D gene: TRBD1; J gene: TRBJ1-2; V gene: TRBV9; clone size: -; CDR3 DNA: TGTGCCAGCAGCCCTCAACTGACAGGGGTTAACTATGGCTACACCTTC; CDR3 protein: CASSPQLTGVNYGYTF
D gene: TRBD1; J gene: TRBJ1-6; V gene: TRBV29-1; clone size: -; CDR3 DNA: TGCAGCGTGCGGACAGGGGCGGGAAATTCACCCCTCCACTTT; CDR3 protein: CSVRTGAGNSPLHF
D gene: TRBD1; J gene: TRBJ1-5; V gene: TRBV6-1; clone size: few; CDR3 DNA: TGTGCCAGCAGTGAGGGGACAGCCCGCTATCAGCCCCAGCATTTT; CDR3 protein: CASSEGTARYQPQHF
D gene: -; J gene: TRBJ2-5; V gene: TRBV28; clone size: -; CDR3 DNA: TGTGCCAGCAGTCGACAAGCCCCAGAGACCCAGTACTTC; CDR3 protein: CASSRQAPETQYF
D gene: -; J gene: TRBJ2-2; V gene: TRBV15; clone size: few; CDR3 DNA: TGTGCCACCAGCCTCATTATTAGTACCACCGGGGAGCTGTTTTTT; CDR3 protein: CATSLIISTTGELFF
D gene: TRBD2; J gene: TRBJ2-7; V gene: TRBV4-1; clone size: once; CDR3 DNA: TGCGCCAGCAGCCAAGTGACTAGCGGGAGGGCCGGCGAGCAGTACTTC; CDR3 protein: CASSQVTSGRAGEQYF
D gene: TRBD1; J gene: TRBJ1-5; V gene: TRBV3-1/TRBV3-2; clone size: -; CDR3 DNA: TGTGCCAGCACCACCGGGACAGGGAATCAGCCCCAGCATTTT; CDR3 protein: CASTTGTGNQPQHF
D gene: TRBD2; J gene: TRBJ2-1; V gene: TRBV29-1; clone size: -; CDR3 DNA: TGCAGCGTAGCATGGGGACTAGCTGAGCAGTTCTTC; CDR3 protein: CSVAWGLAEQFF
D gene: TRBD1; J gene: TRBJ1-1; V gene: TRBV19; clone size: -; CDR3 DNA: TGTGCCAGTAGACCGACAGGGGTCAGGCCTGAAGCTTTCTTT; CDR3 protein: CASRPTGVRPEAFF
D gene: TRBD1; J gene: TRBJ2-7; V gene: TRBV6-1; clone size: -; CDR3 DNA: TGTGCCAGCAGTGATACCGGACAGGGGGCGAGGAAGCAGTACTTC; CDR3 protein: CASSDTGQGARKQYF
D gene: -; J gene: TRBJ2-1; V gene: TRBV19; clone size: few; CDR3 DNA: TGTGCCAGTAGTATCCGAATGGGGCCCTACAATGAGCAGTTCTTC; CDR3 protein: CASSIRMGPYNEQFF
D gene: -; J gene: TRBJ2-5; V gene: TRBV16; clone size: -; CDR3 DNA: TGTGCCAGCAGCGTCTCTAGCGCTCAAGAGACCCAGTACTTC; CDR3 protein: CASSVSSAQETQYF
D gene: -; J gene: TRBJ1-2; V gene: TRBV28; clone size: once; CDR3 DNA: TGTGCCAGCAGTTCCCAGGGCGTCTATGGCTACACCTTC; CDR3 protein: CASSSQGVYGYTF